The 30 T cell receptor beta chains below all came from one sample that was sequenced in a study of siplizumab effects on memory and regulatory T cells. Sequencing was performed with immunoSEQ multiplex PCR; in TCRdb, only in-frame clones are kept and a portion is missing. The sample holds 65,000 to 90,000 clones, 93% seen once. Material: CD8+ T cells sorted from blood. These receptors all come from a human donor in good health.

The CDR3 region is CASSSLAGGYGEQFF. The CDR3 DNA is TGTGCCAGCAGCTCTCTAGCGGGGGGCTACGGTGAGCAGTTCTTC. The J gene is TRBJ2-1, the V gene TRBV13, with 11 bases matching TRBD2. The CDR3 runs to 15 residues. The germline V gene encodes CDR1 PRHDT and CDR2 FYEKMQ (reference sequence). V gave up 4 bases and J gave up 9 bases; unmatched junction bases: 8.

Notes on this clone: The junction departs from germline at one end; a sequencing error may be responsible. V gene TRBV30 combines with J gene TRBJ2-7; 7 bases map to TRBD1. The CDR3 is 9 residues long. Germline loops: CDR1 GTSNPN, CDR2 SVGIG (reference sequence). CDR3 in amino acids: CAWSPTGAF. The CDR3, as DNA: TGTGCCTGGAGTCCCACAGGGGCCTTC.

This chain links TRBV6-4 with TRBJ2-2; 10 nucleotides match TRBD2. CDR3 length: 15 amino acids. The J segment lost 4 bases and the V segment lost 4 bases, leaving 3 bases of the junction unmatched. Germline CDR1 and CDR2: MRHNA and SNTAGT. The CDR3 DNA reads TGTGCCAGCAGTGTGACTAGCGGGTTCACCGGGGAGCTGTTTTTT. This codes for CASSVTSGFTGELFF.

V gene TRBV29-1 combines with J gene TRBJ2-3; D may be TRBD2 (5 bases). V was trimmed by 2 bases and J by 3 bases, leaving 6 bases between them. Germline V lookup: CDR1 SQVTM, CDR2 ANQGSEA. The CDR3 sequence is 12 residues long. The CDR3 region is CSVERETDTQYF. CDR3 DNA: TGCAGCGTTGAAAGGGAGACAGATACGCAGTATTTT.

V is TRBV27 and J is TRBJ1-2; D unclear. V lost 6 bases, J lost 4 bases, and 9 bases lay in between. The germline gives CDR1 MNHEY, CDR2 SMNVEV (reference sequence). The CDR3 runs 12 residues. The chain's CDR3 is CASRLGLYGYTF. The CDR3, as DNA: TGTGCCAGCAGGCTAGGGCTCTATGGCTACACCTTC.

V gene TRBV29-1 combines with J gene TRBJ1-3; TRBD1 matches 9 bases. This CDR3 comprises 20 residues. V gave up 3 bases and J gave up 0 bases; unmatched junction bases: 18. Germline V lookup: CDR1 SQVTM, CDR2 ANQGSEA. CDR3 residues: CSVESLSARQGGSSGNTIYF. CDR3 DNA sequence: TGCAGCGTTGAGTCCCTCTCGGCCAGACAGGGGGGCTCCTCTGGAAACACCATATATTTT.

The chain's CDR3 is CASSLPGANYGYTF. The CDR3 DNA reads as TGTGCCAGCAGCCTCCCGGGGGCTAACTATGGCTACACCTTC. The chain carries TRBV7-9 and TRBJ1-2, with a possible D match to TRBD1 (5 bases). This CDR3 is 14 amino acids long. Germline CDR1 and CDR2: SEHNR and FQNEAQ (reference sequence). The V gene lost 5 bases and the J gene lost 0 bases, with 10 bases spanning the gap. The whole variable domain, filled in from reference TRBV7-9 and TRBJ1-2, reads DTGVSQNPRHKITKRGQNVTFRCDPISEHNRLYWYRQTLGQGPEFLTYFQNEAQLEKSRLLSDRFSAERPKGSFSTLEIQRTEQGDSAMYLCASSLPGANYGYTFGSGTRLTVV.

V and J are TRBV13 and TRBJ1-4, with a weak D call TRBD1 (5 bases). The germline CDR1 and CDR2 sequences are PRHDT and FYEKMQ (reference sequence). The length of the CDR3 is 15 residues. The V end was cut by 0 bases, the J end by 3 bases, with 8 bases between. The CDR3 sequence: CASSLGEGANEKLFF. CDR3 bases: TGTGCCAGCAGCTTAGGGGAAGGGGCTAATGAAAAACTGTTTTTT.

V and J are TRBV19 and TRBJ1-2; maybe TRBD1 (6 bases). Germline V gives CDR1 LNHDA, CDR2 SQIVND (reference sequence). V was cut by 10 bases and J by 4 bases, with 13 bases left in between. The CDR3 consists of 12 residues. This chain's CDR3 is CATRSDSYGYTF. The DNA for the CDR3 is TGTGCCACCAGATCGGACAGCTATGGCTACACCTTC.

This rearrangement joins TRBV6-4 to TRBJ1-1; 11 positions match TRBD1. Trimming removed 5 bases from V and 1 base from J; junction bases left unmatched: 9. The CDR3 contains 17 residues. Per the germline V gene, CDR1 is MRHNA and CDR2 is SNTAGT. CDR3 protein: CASSRDSGTGGNTEAFF. In nucleotides, the CDR3 is TGTGCCAGCAGTCGGGATAGTGGGACAGGGGGGAACACTGAAGCTTTCTTT.

The CDR3 loop reads CASSLEGTGGYEQYF. As DNA, the CDR3 is TGTGCCAGCAGCTTAGAGGGGACAGGGGGGTACGAGCAGTACTTC. The chain links TRBV7-9 to TRBJ2-7, with 11 bases matching TRBD1. V trimming: 1 base; J trimming: 4 bases; junction bases outside the gene matches: 3. CDR3 length equals 15 residues. Looked up from germline, CDR1 is SEHNR and CDR2 is FQNEAQ (reference sequence).

The genes are TRBV27 and TRBJ2-5, with 11 bases that match TRBD1. V gave up 0 bases and J gave up 9 bases; unmatched junction bases: 6. The germline gives CDR1 MNHEY, CDR2 SMNVEV (reference sequence). The CDR3 consists of 15 residues. The CDR3 region has the DNA TGTGCCAGCAGTTTATCCAGCGGGGGACAGGGGGCCCAGTACTTC. Translating gives CASSLSSGGQGAQYF.

The chain employs TRBV6-4 and TRBJ2-1; the match to TRBD1 covers 12 bases. The CDR3 extends over 15 amino acids. CDR1 is MRHNA and CDR2 is SNTAGT in the germline V gene. J gave up 7 bases and V 6 bases, and 7 bases lay outside the gene matches. DNA of the CDR3: TGTGCCAGCAGACTGGGACAGGGGGCTGGTAATGAGCAGTTCTTC. This gives the protein CASRLGQGAGNEQFF.

The rearrangement links TRBV7-4 to TRBJ2-3; 12 bases match TRBD2. Germline trimming cut 1 base from V and 4 bases from J; bases unmatched to any gene: 12. This CDR3 comprises 19 residues. Looked up from germline, CDR1 is SGHVT and CDR2 is SQSDAQ. The CDR3 sequence is CASSLGLAGVRTSADTQYF. In DNA form, the CDR3 reads TGTGCCAGCAGCTTAGGACTAGCGGGGGTACGCACGAGCGCAGATACGCAGTATTTT.

This chain connects TRBV29-1 to TRBJ2-7; D remains unclear. Germline assignment: CDR1 SQVTM and CDR2 ANQGSEA. Trimming shortened V by 6 bases and J by 1 base, and 10 bases separated the two germline ends. The CDR3 contains 12 residues. The CDR3 bases are TGCAGCGTCGTATTGGAGTCCTACGAGCAGTACTTC. Translation gives CSVVLESYEQYF.

The CDR3, as DNA: TGTGCCAGCAGTTGGGGTAGCGGGGTAGCAGATACGCAGTATTTT. Amino acid sequence: CASSWGSGVADTQYF. The chain joins TRBV27 to TRBJ2-3, with 8 positions matching TRBD2. This CDR3 has 15 amino acids. The V gene end was trimmed by 4 bases and the J gene end by 4 bases; junction bases not matched to a gene: 7. CDR1 is MNHEY, CDR2 SMNVEV, per germline (reference sequence).

The chain carries TRBV6-1 and TRBJ2-7; TRBD1 is a possible D gene (6 bases). V lost 9 bases and J 1 base, leaving 19 bases between the germline ends. This CDR3 is 15 amino acids long. Germline V CDR1 and CDR2: MNHNS, SASEGT. The CDR3: CARALIEGTSYEQYF. DNA for the CDR3: TGTGCCAGGGCCCTTATCGAGGGGACATCCTACGAGCAGTACTTC.

This chain connects TRBV19 to TRBJ2-7; D not certain. The CDR3 consists of 17 residues. V shed 5 bases and J shed 0 bases, with 20 bases lying between them. Germline V lookup: CDR1 LNHDA, CDR2 SQIVND (reference sequence). The CDR3 region is CASSFRQPPSSSYEQYF. The CDR3 coding sequence is TGTGCCAGTAGTTTCCGCCAGCCTCCATCGAGCTCCTACGAGCAGTACTTC.

This clone was observed once. J is TRBJ1-3 and V is TRBV13, with 7 bases identical to TRBD1. The V gene's germline CDR1 is PRHDT and CDR2 FYEKMQ (reference sequence). This CDR3 comprises 14 residues. Germline trimming cut 8 bases from V and 1 base from J; bases unmatched to any gene: 5. For the CDR3, the DNA is TGTGCCAGCGAACAGGGGCTATCTGGAAACACCATATATTTT. Residues: CASEQGLSGNTIYF. Complete variable domain (other parts from reference TRBV13 and TRBJ1-3): AAGVIQSPRHLIKEKRETATLKCYPIPRHDTVYWYQQGPGQDPQFLISFYEKMQSDKGSIPDRFSAQQFSDYHSELNMSSLELGDSALYFCASEQGLSGNTIYFGEGSWLTVV.

The chain uses TRBV28 and TRBJ2-7; TRBD1 aligns across 8 bases. After removal of 8 bases from V and 4 bases from J, the junction contained 13 bases not matched to a gene. Per germline, CDR1 MDHEN and CDR2 SYDVKM. CDR3 size: 15 residues. The CDR3 here is CASSVGDRLYYEQYF. The CDR3 DNA follows: TGTGCCAGCTCCGTTGGGGACAGGCTTTATTACGAGCAGTACTTC.

The gene calls are TRBV28 and TRBJ2-3, with 9 bases aligning to TRBD1. The V gene end was trimmed by 8 bases and the J gene end by 5 bases; junction bases not matched to a gene: 8. This CDR3 is built from 14 residues. Germline assignment: CDR1 MDHEN and CDR2 SYDVKM. As DNA, the CDR3 is TGTGCCAGCGGTGAACAGGGGGCAGGAGATACGCAGTATTTT. Encoded protein: CASGEQGAGDTQYF.

This chain links TRBV19 with TRBJ1-5; D gene ambiguous. CDR1 is LNHDA, CDR2 SQIVND, per germline (reference sequence). There are 13 residues in the CDR3. V gave up 3 bases and J gave up 1 base, with 4 bases separating them. CDR3 loop: CASSITSNQPQHF. The DNA of the CDR3 is TGTGCCAGTAGTATTACCAGCAATCAGCCCCAGCATTTT.

The rearrangement uses TRBV27 and TRBJ1-5, with D maybe TRBD1 (6 bases). The germline CDR1 and CDR2 sequences are MNHEY and SMNVEV (reference sequence). The CDR3 is 13 residues long. With 10 bases removed from V and 5 bases from J, the gap between germline ends came to 15 bases. The CDR3 DNA is TGTGCCATCCGCGGGGGGCTCGATCAGCCCCAGCATTTT. Amino acid sequence: CAIRGGLDQPQHF.

This rearrangement joins TRBV27 to TRBJ2-2; D remains unclear. Per the germline V gene, CDR1 is MNHEY and CDR2 is SMNVEV (reference sequence). CDR3 length equals 13 residues. Trimming removed 7 bases at V and 0 bases at J, with 6 bases between. CDR3 coding DNA: TGTGCCAGCACCGACGCGAACACCGGGGAGCTGTTTTTT. It is translated as CASTDANTGELFF.

This chain connects TRBV6-5 to TRBJ1-1; a possible D gene is TRBD1 (6 bases). V lost 1 base and J lost 4, with 13 bases in between. There are 15 residues in the CDR3. The germline CDR1 and CDR2 sequences are MNHEY and SVGAGI. The CDR3 DNA reads TGTGCCAGCAGTTACTTCGGTGGGGGCGGCACTGAAGCTTTCTTT. Encoded protein: CASSYFGGGGTEAFF.

The chain is built from TRBV4-1 and TRBJ2-3, with D uncertain. Between the trimmed V and J ends, which lost 0 bases and 3 bases, there was a span of 4 bases. Germline lookup yields CDR1 MGHRA and CDR2 YSYEKL. This CDR3 comprises 13 residues. The CDR3 DNA sequence: TGCGCCAGCAGCCAAGAGGGAACAGATACGCAGTATTTT. Its translation: CASSQEGTDTQYF.

The chain joins TRBV5-4 to TRBJ2-2; the D is unclear. The V end was cut by 0 bases, the J end by 5 bases, with 2 bases between. CDR1 is SGHNT, CDR2 YYREEE, per germline (reference sequence). CDR3 size: 12 residues. The CDR3 protein is CASSLETGELFF. CDR3 DNA sequence: TGTGCCAGCAGCTTGGAGACCGGGGAGCTGTTTTTT.

The V gene is TRBV14, the J gene TRBJ2-6; 7 bases fit TRBD1. This CDR3 spans 15 amino acids. The germline V gene has CDR1 SGHDN and CDR2 FVKESK. J lost 4 bases, V lost 2 bases, and 2 bases had no gene match. The CDR3 spells CASSQTGAGANVLTF. The CDR3 nucleotides read TGTGCCAGCAGCCAAACAGGGGCCGGGGCCAACGTCCTGACTTTC.

The chain links TRBV7-9 to TRBJ2-7; D gene ambiguous. Germline assignment: CDR1 SEHNR and CDR2 FQNEAQ (reference sequence). CDR3 length equals 14 residues. V shed 1 base and J shed 3 bases, with 10 bases lying between them. CDR3: CASSLGPPLYEQYF. CDR3 nucleotides: TGTGCCAGCAGCTTAGGGCCGCCCCTCTACGAGCAGTACTTC.

The chain employs TRBV11-2 and TRBJ2-1; TRBD2 might be the D (6 bases). The CDR3 is 16 amino acids. Between the trimmed V and J ends, which lost 4 bases and 4 bases, there was a span of 17 bases. Germline V lookup: CDR1 SGHAT, CDR2 FQNNGV. Here the CDR3 DNA reads TGTGCCAGCAGCTGGGGACGGGGAGGACCTTACAATGAGCAGTTCTTC. Translating gives CASSWGRGGPYNEQFF.